Presented here are 27 T cell receptor beta chains from one specimen sequenced in a study of T cell repertoires in cytomegalovirus infection (dated by TCRdb to about 2019). Sequencing took place on an Illumina HiSeq 1500. TCRdb reran the public reads through fastp at Q25 and MiXCR, keeping productive beta chains. A single entry per CDR3 protein holds the most common genes and DNA from its merged rows. The sample records some 390,000 distinct CDR3 sequences, about a sixth of which are singletons. The ten largest clones take up 8.7% of the sample. The specimen was PBMCs. The origin of the receptors is a human donor in good health (CMV status not recorded). Some clones in this sample may be carry-over from other donors' samples.

This clonotype has at least ten counts. The rearrangement uses TRBV7-6 and TRBJ2-3; 7 nucleotides match TRBD2. This CDR3 contains 17 residues. V dropped 2 bases and J dropped 4; count of bases not matched to a gene: 12. CDR1 is SGHVS, CDR2 FNYEAQ, per germline. In nucleotides, the CDR3 is TGTGCCAGCAGCTTATCCGGGAGGAGTCTCGGCCCAGATACGCAGTATTTT. Its translation: CASSLSGRSLGPDTQYF.

This clonotype has a handful of counts. The chain uses TRBV7-8 and TRBJ1-5; 7 positions match TRBD1. Germline loops: CDR1 SGHVS, CDR2 FQNEAQ. The CDR3 is 15 amino acids. Losses at the gene ends were 4 bases for V and 0 bases for J; bases not matched to a gene: 3. CDR3: CASSYHRGSNQPQHF. In DNA form, the CDR3 reads TGTGCCAGCAGCTACCACAGGGGTAGCAATCAGCCCCAGCATTTT.

This clonotype was seen more than once but under ten times. The chain joins TRBV7-9 to TRBJ2-1; the match to TRBD1 covers 8 bases. V dropped 5 bases and J dropped 8; count of bases not matched to a gene: 11. Germline CDR1 SEHNR, CDR2 FQNEAQ (reference sequence). The CDR3 is made up of 15 amino acids. CDR3 region: CASSLPQGAVDEQFF. The CDR3 nucleotides are TGTGCCAGCAGCCTCCCTCAGGGGGCGGTGGATGAGCAGTTCTTC.

This clonotype has only a few counts. This rearrangement joins TRBV6-1 to TRBJ2-2, with a weak D call TRBD2 (5 bases). The germline V gene has CDR1 MNHNS and CDR2 SASEGT. V shed 7 bases and J shed 7 bases, with 10 bases lying between them. The CDR3 has 12 residues. The CDR3 nucleotides are TGTGCCAGCACAATTGGAGGCGGGGAGCTGTTTTTT. Translating gives CASTIGGGELFF.

Many counts were recorded for this clonotype. The gene calls are TRBV7-2 and TRBJ2-3; unclear D gene. The germline V gene has CDR1 SGHTA and CDR2 FQGNSA. Trimming cost V 2 bases and J 4 bases, with 7 bases left between them. The CDR3 is 13 amino acids. CDR3 DNA sequence: TGTGCCAGCAGCTTACGGTTTCCAGATACGCAGTATTTT. It codes for CASSLRFPDTQYF.

The CDR3 loop reads CASSLALSGRAETQYF. CDR3 coding DNA: TGTGCCAGCAGTTTAGCCTTATCAGGGCGGGCGGAGACCCAGTACTTC. The V gene is TRBV12-3 or TRBV12-4, the J gene TRBJ2-5; D tentatively reads TRBD1 or TRBD2 (5 bases each). Trimming removed 0 bases at V and 5 bases at J, with 16 bases between. This CDR3 contains 16 residues.

Points on this clonotype: This CDR3 fails to terminate in the conserved phenylalanine or tryptophan, so it likely reflects a read error. This rearrangement joins TRBV7-2 to TRBJ2-3; no definite D call. V was pared by 5 bases and J by 6 bases, with 6 bases between. Germline values: CDR1 SGHTA, CDR2 FQGNSA. The CDR3 is 11 amino acids. The CDR3 loop is CASSPRDTQYV. The CDR3 nucleotides are TGTGCCAGCAGCCCGAGGGATACGCAGTATGTT.

This clonotype was observed a few times. The chain has TRBV29-1 and TRBJ2-1, with 10 bases that match TRBD1. Germline-derived CDR1 and CDR2 are SQVTM and ANQGSEA. V trimming: 6 bases; J trimming: 7 bases; junction bases outside the gene matches: 9. The CDR3 length is 14 residues. The DNA of the CDR3 is TGCAGCGTGAAAACGGGACAGGGGATTAATGAGCAGTTCTTC. Its translation: CSVKTGQGINEQFF.

The chain carries TRBV5-5 and TRBJ2-3; D ambiguous. V lost 4 bases to trimming and J lost 2 bases, with 11 bases between them. The CDR3 runs 14 residues. CDR1 is SGHKS and CDR2 is YYEKEE in the germline V gene (reference sequence). This CDR3 is CASSPGRHTDTQYF. In nucleotides, the CDR3 is TGTGCCAGCAGCCCTGGACGGCACACAGATACGCAGTATTTT.

The chain carries TRBV19 and TRBJ2-1; D is undetermined. Trimming took off 6 bases at V and 8 bases at J, with 20 bases between the two ends. Germline-derived CDR1 and CDR2 are LNHDA and SQIVND (reference sequence). The CDR3 has 15 residues. The DNA of the CDR3 is TGTGCCAGTAGAATATCCTCACTTCGCCGCGATGAGCAGTTCTTC. Encoded protein: CASRISSLRRDEQFF.

This clonotype was found many times. J is TRBJ1-2 and V is TRBV12-3 or TRBV12-4; D not resolved. The CDR3 contains 13 residues. Trimming removed 6 bases from V and 6 bases from J, with 14 bases in between. The CDR3 DNA follows: TGTGCCAGCAGCTACCGAGCGCGGGATGGCTACACCTTC. Encoded protein: CASSYRARDGYTF.

The rearrangement joins TRBV7-9 to TRBJ2-5, with D perhaps TRBD1 (5 bases). V lost 3 bases and J 4 bases, leaving 18 bases between the germline ends. The CDR3 is 16 amino acids. Germline V lookup: CDR1 SEHNR, CDR2 FQNEAQ (reference sequence). Here the CDR3 reads CASSLDIVFPPETQYF. Here the CDR3 DNA reads TGTGCCAGCAGCTTGGACATAGTGTTTCCCCCAGAGACCCAGTACTTC.

This clonotype was counted a single time. The rearrangement joins TRBV29-1 to TRBJ2-5; D perhaps matches TRBD1 (6 bases). Deletions cut 0 bases from V and 7 bases from J, with 21 bases between. CDR1 and CDR2 (germline): SQVTM, ANQGSEA. The CDR3 length is 16 residues. CDR3 DNA sequence: TGCAGCGTTGAAGATCCCCCCAACAGGGTCGCCGGGACCCAGTACTTC. Translation: CSVEDPPNRVAGTQYF.

In this sample, this clonotype turned up a few times. The rearrangement joins TRBV29-1 to TRBJ2-5; D unresolved. The germline V gene encodes CDR1 SQVTM and CDR2 ANQGSEA. With 4 bases removed from V and 0 bases from J, the gap between germline ends came to 12 bases. The CDR3 totals 14 residues. DNA of the CDR3: TGCAGCGTTGTGCCCGACCCAAACCAAGAGACCCAGTACTTC. As protein: CSVVPDPNQETQYF.

This clonotype was seen repeatedly, ten times or more. This chain uses TRBV7-2 with TRBJ2-5, with D perhaps given as TRBD1 or TRBD2 (6 bases each). This CDR3 contains 16 residues. The V end was cut by 3 bases, the J end by 1 base, with 15 bases between. From germline, CDR1 is SGHTA and CDR2 FQGNSA. CDR3 DNA: TGTGCCAGCAGCTTTAGGTGGGGGGCTTCCCAAGAGACCCAGTACTTC. Amino acids: CASSFRWGASQETQYF. Variable domain in full (rest from reference TRBV7-2 and TRBJ2-5): GAGVSQSPSNKVTEKGKDVELRCDPISGHTALYWYRQSLGQGLEFLIYFQGNSAPDKSGLPSDRFSAERTGGSVSTLTIQRTQQEDSAVYLCASSFRWGASQETQYFGPGTRLLVL.

This clonotype has a count of ten or more. The chain employs TRBV7-8 and TRBJ1-5, with D possibly matching TRBD1 (5 bases). Deletions cut 3 bases from V and 0 bases from J, with 6 bases between. Per the germline V gene, CDR1 is SGHVS and CDR2 is FQNEAQ. The CDR3 length is 14 residues. The CDR3 sequence: CASSFDSSNQPQHF. In nucleotides, the CDR3 is TGTGCCAGCAGCTTTGACAGTAGCAATCAGCCCCAGCATTTT.

This clonotype was recorded only once. This chain uses TRBV20-1 with TRBJ1-5; a possible D gene is TRBD1 (6 bases). Germline lookup yields CDR1 DFQATT and CDR2 SNEGSKA (reference sequence). Trimming took off 5 bases at V and 4 bases at J, with 12 bases between the two ends. The CDR3 spans 13 residues. CDR3 coding DNA: TGCAGTGCTCTTTCAGGGGTGAATCAGCCCCAGCATTTT. It encodes CSALSGVNQPQHF.

This chain joins TRBV28 and TRBJ1-1; possible D gene TRBD1, 6 bases. CDR1 is MDHEN and CDR2 is SYDVKM in the germline V gene. The CDR3 runs to 15 residues. Trimming removed 5 bases from V and 4 bases from J, with 17 bases in between. The CDR3 reads CASSPYSSGATEAFF. CDR3 DNA: TGTGCCAGCAGTCCATACTCCTCGGGGGCCACTGAAGCTTTCTTT.

The V gene is TRBV5-1, the J gene TRBJ1-1; D is ambiguous. This CDR3 has 13 amino acids. V was shortened by 0 bases and J by 9 bases, with 12 bases between the two germline ends. Germline V gives CDR1 SGHRS, CDR2 YFSETQ. The CDR3 reads CASSLAGGQKAFF. CDR3 sequence (DNA): TGCGCCAGCAGCTTGGCCGGCGGGCAAAAAGCTTTCTTT.

There are many counts of this clonotype. The rearrangement links TRBV7-2 to TRBJ2-4, with TRBD1 as a possible D gene (6 bases). Germline values: CDR1 SGHTA, CDR2 FQGNSA. This CDR3 has 18 residues. V was trimmed by 3 bases and J by 1 base, leaving 19 bases between them. The CDR3 here is CASSLLGATSVAKNIQYF. In nucleotides, the CDR3 is TGTGCCAGCAGCTTGCTGGGGGCCACCTCCGTTGCCAAAAACATTCAGTACTTC.

The chain joins TRBV12-3 or TRBV12-4 to TRBJ2-7; TRBD2 matches at 12 bases. The CDR3 is 14 residues long. Trimming at V came to 6 bases and at J to 9 bases, leaving 9 bases not matched to a gene. The CDR3 protein is CASRSTSGRSGQYF. The CDR3 DNA reads TGTGCCAGCAGGTCGACTAGCGGGAGATCGGGGCAGTACTTC.

In this sample, this clonotype turned up many times. The gene calls are TRBV7-2 and TRBJ2-3; 8 bases map to TRBD2. CDR3 length: 15 residues. Germline V lookup: CDR1 SGHTA, CDR2 FQGNSA. Unmatched junction bases numbered 9, after V lost 7 bases and J lost 3 bases. CDR3 nucleotides: TGTGCCAGCACCCTTTATGGGACTAGGACAGATACGCAGTATTTT. Protein: CASTLYGTRTDTQYF.

At least ten counts were recorded for this clonotype. The chain is built from TRBV7-2 and TRBJ2-1, with D possibly TRBD2 on 6 matching bases. From germline, CDR1 is SGHTA and CDR2 FQGNSA. V was shortened by 1 base and J by 3 bases, with 10 bases between the two germline ends. CDR3 length: 15 residues. The CDR3 loop reads CASSLDPGVYNEQFF. The CDR3 nucleotides read TGTGCCAGCAGCTTAGATCCGGGGGTCTACAATGAGCAGTTCTTC.

The chain is built from TRBV10-3 and TRBJ1-6, with D unresolved. Trimming took off 11 bases at V and 0 bases at J, with 14 bases between the two ends. The germline V gene encodes CDR1 ENHRY and CDR2 SYGVKD. This CDR3 region has 15 residues. CDR3: CAAQEGSSYNSPLHF. CDR3 coding DNA: TGTGCCGCTCAGGAAGGGAGCTCCTATAATTCACCCCTCCACTTT.

The CDR3 spells CSVEQEPEKLFF. The CDR3, as DNA: TGCAGCGTTGAGCAGGAACCGGAAAAACTGTTTTTT. The V gene is TRBV29-1, the J gene TRBJ1-4; D is unclear. The CDR3 has 12 amino acids. V shed 3 bases and J shed 8 bases, with 10 bases lying between them. CDR1 and CDR2 (germline): SQVTM, ANQGSEA.

The sample holds many counts of this clonotype. J is TRBJ2-5 and V is TRBV28, with 7 positions matching TRBD2. Germline CDR1 MDHEN, CDR2 SYDVKM. CDR3 length: 15 amino acids. V trimming: 7 bases; J trimming: 0 bases; junction bases outside the gene matches: 8. DNA of the CDR3: TGTGCCAGCAACCTCTCCGGGGGGAACCAAGAGACCCAGTACTTC. This encodes CASNLSGGNQETQYF.

The gene calls are TRBV5-5 and TRBJ1-2; unclear D gene. This CDR3 is built from 14 residues. Germline values: CDR1 SGHKS, CDR2 YYEKEE (reference sequence). V gave up 2 bases and J gave up 5 bases, with 13 bases separating them. CDR3 bases: TGTGCCAGCAGCTTAGCCGGCGGCAATTATGGCTACACCTTC. Encoded protein: CASSLAGGNYGYTF.